These 24 T cell receptor beta chains originate from one sample sequenced in a study of T cell responses to AZD1222 COVID-19 vaccine. Libraries were prepared by immunoSEQ multiplex PCR; TCRdb keeps only in-frame clonotypes and omits some of them. The top ten hold 4.8% of the sample, which has 90,000 to 120,000 clones, 87% seen once. Sequenced material: peripheral blood, taken 28 days after the second AZD1222 dose. The receptor set was obtained from an adult who received the AZD1222 COVID-19 vaccine.

This sequence joins TRBV6-2 or TRBV6-3 and TRBJ1-2; TRBD1 aligns across 7 bases. This CDR3 has 16 residues. Germline assignment: CDR1 MNHEY and CDR2 SVGEGT. With V trimmed by 0 bases and J by 6 bases, 10 bases remained unmatched. The DNA for the CDR3 is TGTGCCAGCAGTTACTCGAAGTCGGGACAGAAACATGGCTACACCTTC. Residues: CASSYSKSGQKHGYTF.

The chain recombines TRBV6-1 with TRBJ2-7, with D unclear. V lost 2 bases to trimming and J lost 3 bases, with 14 bases between them. The length of the CDR3 is 15 residues. Looked up from germline, CDR1 is MNHNS and CDR2 is SASEGT. The CDR3 loop is CASSESSLAYYEQYF. In nucleotides, the CDR3 is TGTGCCAGCAGTGAATCAAGTTTGGCTTACTACGAGCAGTACTTC.

The chain employs TRBV10-3 and TRBJ1-2, with 9 bases that match TRBD1. CDR3 size: 13 residues. V shed 4 bases and J 8 bases; nucleotides not matched to a gene: 5. CDR1 and CDR2 (germline): ENHRY, SYGVKD. CDR3 nucleotides: TGTGCCATCAGTGGGGACAGGGATGGGGGCTACACCTTC. Amino acid sequence: CAISGDRDGGYTF.

J is TRBJ1-2 and V is TRBV6-4; D gene uncertain. The V and J ends lost 3 bases and 4 bases respectively, with 9 bases between them. This CDR3 has 13 amino acids. Germline V gene lookup returns CDR1 MRHNA and CDR2 SNTAGT. CDR3 bases: TGTGCCAGCAGTGAAGAATTTTTCTATGGCTACACCTTC. As protein: CASSEEFFYGYTF.

The CDR3: CASRGGTDGDTQYF. CDR3 DNA sequence: TGTGCCAGCAGAGGGGGGACAGATGGAGATACGCAGTATTTT. This chain joins TRBV7-9 and TRBJ2-3; maybe TRBD1 (7 bases). The CDR3 runs to 14 residues. In germline, CDR1 is SEHNR, CDR2 FQNEAQ (reference sequence). V was pared by 6 bases and J by 5 bases, with 15 bases between.

The rearrangement uses TRBV11-2 and TRBJ1-5; 9 bases agree with TRBD1. The germline V gene encodes CDR1 SGHAT and CDR2 FQNNGV. J lost 5 bases, V lost 2 bases, and 4 bases had no gene match. The CDR3 runs to 15 residues. CDR3 in DNA: TGTGCCAGCAGCTTATACGGGACAGGGCATCAGCCCCAGCATTTT. This translates into CASSLYGTGHQPQHF. Full variable domain (remainder filled in from reference TRBV11-2 and TRBJ1-5): EAGVAQSPRYKIIEKRQSVAFWCNPISGHATLYWYQQILGQGPKLLIQFQNNGVVDDSQLPKDRFSAERLKGVDSTLKIQPAKLEDSAVYLCASSLYGTGHQPQHFGDGTRLSIL.

This chain uses TRBV18 with TRBJ2-5; unclear D gene. V was trimmed by 2 bases and J by 0 bases, leaving 13 bases between them. The CDR3 is made up of 16 amino acids. In germline, CDR1 is KGHSH, CDR2 LQKENI. The CDR3 DNA reads TGTGCCAGCTCACCATCCTCCCCCCGGGACCAAGAGACCCAGTACTTC. It specifies CASSPSSPRDQETQYF.

The genes are TRBV28 and TRBJ2-3; D might be TRBD1 (5 bases). V shed 5 bases and J shed 7 bases, with 22 bases lying between them. The CDR3 extends over 16 amino acids. From germline, CDR1 is MDHEN and CDR2 SYDVKM. The CDR3 nucleotides are TGTGCCAGCAGTCTCCCGGACACGCGCGCAGGGAATACGCAGTATTTT. It translates to CASSLPDTRAGNTQYF.

The chain links TRBV7-7 to TRBJ2-5, with TRBD1 matching 10 bases. The CDR3 covers 15 residues. The germline V gene encodes CDR1 SSHAT and CDR2 FNYEAQ (reference sequence). J gave up 0 bases and V 4 bases, and 2 bases lay outside the gene matches. For the CDR3, the DNA is TGTGCCAGCAGCTGGACAGGGGGGTACCAAGAGACCCAGTACTTC. Protein: CASSWTGGYQETQYF.

CDR3 region: CASSEWGVKHEQYF. The CDR3 coding sequence is TGTGCCAGCAGTGAATGGGGGGTTAAGCACGAGCAGTACTTC. The chain has TRBV2 and TRBJ2-7; possibly TRBD2 for D (6 bases). V was shortened by 2 bases and J by 5 bases, with 13 bases between the two germline ends. Germline V lookup: CDR1 SNHLY, CDR2 FYNNEI. This CDR3 is 14 amino acids long.

The chain carries TRBV18 and TRBJ1-1; no reliable D call. Between the trimmed V and J ends, which lost 2 bases and 2 bases, there was a span of 18 bases. Germline loops: CDR1 KGHSH, CDR2 LQKENI. This CDR3 region has 17 residues. CDR3 protein: CASSPGEGYGENTEAFF. In nucleotides, the CDR3 is TGTGCCAGCTCACCAGGTGAAGGGTACGGGGAAAACACTGAAGCTTTCTTT.

The rearrangement joins TRBV6-1 to TRBJ1-2; maybe TRBD1 (5 bases). From germline, CDR1 is MNHNS and CDR2 SASEGT. V was shortened by 7 bases and J by 2 bases, with 11 bases between the two germline ends. The CDR3 covers 13 residues. CDR3 sequence reads: CASNREGNYGYTF. Here the CDR3 DNA reads TGTGCCAGCAATAGGGAGGGGAACTATGGCTACACCTTC.

This clone was seen only once. The genes are TRBV11-2 and TRBJ1-3; 7 nucleotides match TRBD1. The length of the CDR3 is 15 residues. Unmatched junction bases numbered 3, after V lost 4 bases and J lost 0 bases. From germline, CDR1 is SGHAT and CDR2 FQNNGV. The CDR3 DNA reads as TGTGCCAGCAGCTGGGGACAGAGCTCTGGAAACACCATATATTTT. This codes for CASSWGQSSGNTIYF. The full variable domain, its missing parts supplied by reference TRBV11-2 and TRBJ1-3, is EAGVAQSPRYKIIEKRQSVAFWCNPISGHATLYWYQQILGQGPKLLIQFQNNGVVDDSQLPKDRFSAERLKGVDSTLKIQPAKLEDSAVYLCASSWGQSSGNTIYFGEGSWLTVV.

V usage is TRBV19 and J usage is TRBJ1-5; 8 bases are a match to TRBD1. CDR1 is LNHDA, CDR2 SQIVND, per germline (reference sequence). This CDR3 is built from 15 residues. V was pared by 7 bases and J by 5 bases, with 10 bases of the junction left unmatched. CDR3 coding DNA: TGTGCCAGTACCACAGGACAGGGAATCCATCAGCCCCAGCATTTT. Its translation is CASTTGQGIHQPQHF.

The rearrangement joins TRBV2 to TRBJ1-5, with D possibly TRBD1 on 6 matching bases. V shed 6 bases and J shed 3 bases, with 15 bases lying between them. There are 15 residues in the CDR3. CDR1 is SNHLY and CDR2 is FYNNEI in the germline V gene. For the CDR3, the DNA is TGTGCCAGCAGATCGAGGGGGGAATTCAATCAGCCCCAGCATTTT. Residues: CASRSRGEFNQPQHF.

The rearrangement uses TRBV29-1 and TRBJ1-2; no clear D. CDR3 size: 10 residues. The V gene lost 8 bases and the J gene lost 10 bases, with 14 bases spanning the gap. Germline V CDR1 and CDR2: SQVTM, ANQGSEA. The CDR3 DNA follows: TGCAGCTCTGGGCAGGATGCCTACACCTTC. It yields the protein CSSGQDAYTF.

This clone was recorded a few times. The chain combines TRBV19 with TRBJ1-1, with 7 bases lining up with TRBD1. Per germline, CDR1 LNHDA and CDR2 SQIVND (reference sequence). The CDR3 totals 19 residues. The J segment lost 1 base and the V segment lost 4 bases, leaving 18 bases of the junction unmatched. CDR3 DNA: TGTGCCAGTAGTAGCCATTTACGACAGGGTAGATTGGGGAACACTGAAGCTTTCTTT. Its protein product is CASSSHLRQGRLGNTEAFF.

The V gene is TRBV9, the J gene TRBJ1-4; 7 bases map to TRBD1. The CDR3 spans 14 residues. V lost 0 bases and J lost 7; bases outside the gene matches: 3. CDR1 and CDR2 (germline): SGDLS, YYNGEE. The CDR3 DNA reads TGTGCCAGCAGCGTAGCGTCAGGGGGTGAAAAACTGTTTTTT. Protein product: CASSVASGGEKLFF.

The chain has TRBV7-2 and TRBJ2-3, with TRBD1 matching over 10 bases. CDR1 and CDR2 from the germline V gene are SGHTA and FQGNSA. V gave up 5 bases and J gave up 6 bases; unmatched junction bases: 8. The CDR3 is 15 residues long. The CDR3 region is CASSAGGQGQDTQYF. The CDR3 DNA sequence: TGTGCCAGCAGCGCAGGGGGACAGGGGCAGGATACGCAGTATTTT.

The chain recombines TRBV19 with TRBJ1-6, with a possible D match to TRBD1 (5 bases). Trimming shortened V by 5 bases and J by 7 bases, and 15 bases separated the two germline ends. Germline CDR1 LNHDA, CDR2 SQIVND (reference sequence). This CDR3 contains 15 residues. CDR3 in amino acids: CASSAGADRNSPLHF. CDR3 coding DNA: TGTGCCAGTAGTGCCGGGGCCGATCGAAATTCACCCCTCCACTTT. Together with reference TRBV19 and TRBJ1-6, the CDR3 gives the full variable domain: DGGITQSPKYLFRKEGQNVTLSCEQNLNHDAMYWYRQDPGQGLRLIYYSQIVNDFQKGDIAEGYSVSREKKESFPLTVTSAQKNPTAFYLCASSAGADRNSPLHFGNGTRLTVT.

The rearrangement uses TRBV27 and TRBJ1-2; TRBD1 might be the D (6 bases). Between the trimmed V and J ends, which lost 7 bases and 6 bases, there was a span of 21 bases. Germline-derived CDR1 and CDR2 are MNHEY and SMNVEV (reference sequence). The CDR3 contains 15 residues. CDR3 region: CASTSTQGFHDGYTF. For the CDR3, the DNA is TGTGCCAGCACCTCAACCCAGGGGTTTCATGATGGCTACACCTTC.

The V call is TRBV6-4, the J call TRBJ2-2; D not certain. The CDR3 has 12 residues. In germline, CDR1 is MRHNA, CDR2 SNTAGT. Deletions cut 8 bases from V and 0 bases from J, with 4 bases between. CDR3 sequence reads: CASGANTGELFF. The CDR3 DNA is TGTGCCAGCGGCGCGAACACCGGGGAGCTGTTTTTT.

The chain couples TRBV19 to TRBJ1-4, with TRBD1 as a possible D gene (5 bases). Germline V gene sequence: CDR1 LNHDA, CDR2 SQIVND (reference sequence). The CDR3 covers 15 residues. V lost 5 bases to trimming and J lost 0 bases, with 10 bases between them. The CDR3, as DNA: TGTGCCAGTAGTCGGGACCGCTCAACTAATGAAAAACTGTTTTTT. Translation gives CASSRDRSTNEKLFF.

This clone came up once. The chain combines TRBV6-6 with TRBJ1-1, with 10 bases that match TRBD1. The CDR3 runs to 15 residues. J was trimmed by 3 bases and V by 6 bases; bases with no gene match: 7. Looked up from germline, CDR1 is MNHNY and CDR2 is SVGAGI (reference sequence). The CDR3 protein is CASRLRDRGYTEAFF. The DNA for the CDR3 is TGTGCCAGCAGACTCCGGGACAGGGGTTACACTGAAGCTTTCTTT.